This TCR beta chain stems from a study of blood T cell repertoires in COVID-19 (dated by TCRdb to 2018 to 2020). With respect to the entire study: Samples covering the acute and convalescent phases of COVID-19 were provided by collaborators in the United States, Italy and Spain. HLA class I and class II types, where available, came from metadata supplied by the sample provider rather than from assay-based typing. Deeply sampled blood TCRbeta repertoires from subjects exposed to, actively infected with, or recovered from COVID-19 were included in the dataset. The repertoires were made available in a free public database intended to serve as a resource for research on the immune response to SARS-CoV-2. The prospective study material was composed of cDNA or gDNA derived from T cells, B-cell-depleted T cells, or PBMCs. Samples came from the ongoing ImmuneRACE study (first 160 participants) plus 1,254 subjects from 6 global collaborators. Sample metadata almost always included a de-identified subject ID, COVID-19 status, age in years and sex.

The immunoSEQ Assay, a bias-controlled multiplex PCR, was used to amplify TCRbeta CDR3 regions from genomic DNA. The authors' pipeline ran thus. The number of nucleated cells in each sample was estimated from the amplification of reference gene primers within the assay. To quantify the absolute abundance of each unique TCRbeta CDR3 rearrangement, sequence reads were collapsed and filtered. For each sample, productive Simpson clonality was calculated as the square root of Simpson's diversity index over productive rearrangements. The table was pulled from immuneACCESS by TCRdb, which kept in-frame rearrangements only. Such tables lose some clones; where checked, under half of the loss comes from unresolved V genes, and the rest has no known cause. V, J and clone size derive from that table, while D and trimming were established from the DNA sequence. The sample table shows 250,000 to 350,000 clones, and 90% are seen once. Around 4.5% of the sample is held by the ten biggest clonotypes.

In the prospective study, participants were about 18 to 95 years old, resided in 24 geographic areas of the United States, and were enrolled through a virtual design. In the prospective study, cohorts were assigned on the basis of participant-reported clinical history obtained from a screening survey and a study questionnaire. In the prospective study, mobile phlebotomists collected whole blood, serum and a nasopharyngeal or oropharyngeal swab from each participant. Prospective study participants could optionally give additional blood draws and questionnaires over an approximately two-month period. Blood samples from the prospective study were shipped frozen or at room temperature prior to DNA extraction. This clone was seen a handful of times. Its target antigen remains unknown. Base quality data are lacking; no much larger clone is found one base away. What the research found in general, with its limitations: How much clinical and demographic metadata was included differed by source and by participant, and the metadata was provided uncurated.

This clonotype was obtained from a woman between 18 and 29 years old with acute COVID-19. Specimen: PBMCs or T cells enriched from blood (not recorded which).

The CDR3 protein is CASSPAGGRNQPQHF. The DNA sequence is given as TGTGCCAGCAGCCCGGCGGGAGGGCGCAATCAGCCCCAGCATTTT. Here the chain combines TRBV7-9 and TRBJ1-5, with no D gene named confidently. At the junction V is shortened by 5 bases and J by 2 bases, with 13 bases in between. From the cysteine up to the phenylalanine, the CDR3 has a length of 15 residues. The sequence is cut down to CDR3 DNA, 45 bases in frame from base 1. CDR1 and CDR2, looked up from the germline V gene (reference sequence), are SEHNR and FQNEAQ.